This TCR beta chain was sequenced during a study of T cells after yellow fever vaccination (dated by TCRdb to between 2018 and 2021). General notes on the study: Libraries from fractions with low cell numbers were prepared with the SMART-Seq v4 Ultra Low Input RNA kit. Blood was drawn at multiple timepoints before and after primary and secondary immunization, with bulk PBMC replicates and cell subsets isolated. To follow T-cell clones before and after both primary and booster YFV17D yellow fever vaccination, bulk TCR alpha and beta repertoires underwent longitudinal sequencing. The cohort comprised two healthy male donors, one aged 18 to 29 and one aged 30 to 40 years.

Explained via the paper, the treatment or condition label denotes: live attenuated yellow fever vaccine strain. Two biological replicates of bulk PBMCs were collected at each blood-draw timepoint. PBMCs were isolated from peripheral blood using a standard Ficoll-Paque protocol. TriZol was used to extract RNA from bulk PBMCs, CD4 and CD8 fractions, and dextramer-positive and dextramer-negative fractions. What the authors observed across the whole study: The study included only a couple of donors, which limits how far the findings can be generalized. Because abundant contaminating clonotypes from the bulk population could be contained in FACS-sorted repertoires, computational filtering was required. The secondary T-cell response was weaker than the primary response but faster, peaking on day 5 instead of day 15. Most clones expanded after primary vaccination were re-detected after the booster (around 96% of CD4 and approximately 89% of CD8), suggesting broad memory maintenance. A small fraction of clonotypes appeared in both the CD4 and CD8 compartments, likely as a result of convergent recombination.

TCR cDNA was synthesized by 5'RACE template switching, which introduced a universal primer site and unique molecular identifiers. Priming for cDNA synthesis came from both the TCR alpha and TCR beta constant segments. Library amplification involved two PCR steps, and the second step added sample barcodes and sequencing adapters. Sequencing of the libraries was done on either Illumina HiSeq 2500 (2x100 bp) or NovaSeq (2x150 bp). From the authors' description of their analysis: Demultiplexing of reads and collapsing into UMI consensus sequences were performed with MIGEC, and V(D)J alignment was carried out with MiXCR. Using edgeR on replicate PBMC samples, clonotypes were called vaccine-responding if FDR was below 0.01 and the log2 fold change was above 5 up to day 15. Each bulk clonotype was labeled CD4 or CD8 based on which sequenced repertoire, CD4 or CD8, contained the clonotype at higher abundance. TCRdb reworked the public reads: Q25 trimming with fastp, MiXCR clone assembly, productive beta chains retained. For every CDR3 protein sequence, its rows merge into one entry that carries the most common genes and DNA. V and J calls and clone size were set by TCRdb, not the authors. The sample profile shows some 350,000 distinct CDR3 sequences; more than 5.5% of them were found once. Around 16% of the sample goes to the ten largest clones.

This clonotype was picked up one time. This clone's antigen is unknown. Base qualities were left out, and no much larger clone turns up one base away. One read represents weak support. The CDR3 starts with the cysteine, ends with the phenylalanine, and has 16 residues. Just CDR3 DNA is preserved here, 48 bases in frame from base 1. Relative to germline, V is missing 5 bases and J is missing 4 bases, with 9 bases of the junction outside any gene match. CDR1 and CDR2 (MNHNS, SASEGT) derive from the germline V gene. This TCR derives from a young man who received the YFV17D yellow fever vaccine. The source material was PBMCs, sampled 5 days after the yellow fever booster vaccination. The chain is made from TRBV6-1 and TRBJ2-7, with 12 bases matching TRBD1. The DNA is TGTGCCAGCAGTCAGGGGGGGACAGGGGGCTTTTACGAGCAGTACTTC. Its coded protein is CASSQGGTGGFYEQYF.